The 19 T cell receptor beta chains below were found in one sample sequenced in a study of regulatory and conventional T cells in RAG deficiency. Conventional CD4+ T cells were sorted from blood as CD25-low CD127-high cells. Clones were sequenced by immunoSEQ multiplex PCR, and TCRdb holds only the in-frame ones, with some missing. This sample yields fewer than 15,000 clones, of which 85% to 95% are seen a single time; about 1.1% belongs to the top ten. Separately, the same data were catalogued under a study of regulatory T cells. From that paper: Amplification used 52 TRBV primers and 13 TRBJ primers.

The source material was CD4+ effector T cells sorted from blood. The source of these receptors is a human donor in good health.

This clone showed up just once. The gene calls are TRBV5-1 and TRBJ2-6; D not certain. In germline, CDR1 is SGHRS, CDR2 YFSETQ. Trimming removed 1 base from V and 4 bases from J, with 3 bases in between. This CDR3 is built from 13 residues. The CDR3 region has the DNA TGCGCCAGCAGCTTGACGGGGGCCAACGTCCTGACTTTC. This encodes CASSLTGANVLTF.

The V gene is TRBV5-1, the J gene TRBJ2-7; D might be TRBD2 (5 bases). CDR1 SGHRS and CDR2 YFSETQ come from the germline V gene. The CDR3 runs to 15 residues. Trimming stripped 3 bases from V and 2 bases from J, with 15 bases between. CDR3 sequence (DNA): TGCGCCAGCAGCTCAGGACGCCCGGGGACCTACGAGCAGTACTTC. This encodes CASSSGRPGTYEQYF. Full variable domain (missing parts from reference TRBV5-1 and TRBJ2-7): KAGVTQTPRYLIKTRGQQVTLSCSPISGHRSVSWYQQTPGQGLQFLFEYFSETQRNKGNFPGRFSGRQFSNSRSEMNVSTLELGDSALYLCASSSGRPGTYEQYFGPGTRLTVT.

This chain uses TRBV13 with TRBJ1-1, with 7 bases aligning to TRBD1. V lost 0 bases to trimming and J lost 4 bases; unmatched junction nucleotides: 5. The CDR3 is made up of 15 amino acids. Germline CDR1 PRHDT, CDR2 FYEKMQ (reference sequence). The CDR3 here is CASSLGDRPVTEAFF. As DNA, the CDR3 is TGTGCCAGCAGCTTAGGGGACAGGCCGGTCACTGAAGCTTTCTTT. Drawing the rest from reference TRBV13 and TRBJ1-1, the complete variable domain is AAGVIQSPRHLIKEKRETATLKCYPIPRHDTVYWYQQGPGQDPQFLISFYEKMQSDKGSIPDRFSAQQFSDYHSELNMSSLELGDSALYFCASSLGDRPVTEAFFGQGTRLTVV.

The gene calls are TRBV5-1 and TRBJ1-2; D remains unclear. Between the trimmed V and J ends, which lost 0 bases and 0 bases, there was a span of 9 bases. Germline loops: CDR1 SGHRS, CDR2 YFSETQ. The length of the CDR3 is 15 residues. The CDR3, as DNA: TGCGCCAGCAGCTTGGCGCCTCAGTCTAACTATGGCTACACCTTC. This gives the protein CASSLAPQSNYGYTF.

The CDR3 nucleotides are TGTGCCAGCGCTGGACAGCAGAACACTGAAGCTTTCTTT. Protein: CASAGQQNTEAFF. The V call is TRBV2, the J call TRBJ1-1; possible D gene TRBD1, 6 bases. Trimming stripped 8 bases from V and 1 base from J, with 11 bases between. The CDR3 runs to 13 residues. Germline CDR1 and CDR2: SNHLY and FYNNEI. Variable domain in full (rest from reference TRBV2 and TRBJ1-1): EPEVTQTPSHQVTQMGQEVILRCVPISNHLYFYWYRQILGQKVEFLVSFYNNEISEKSEIFDDQFSVERPDGSNFTLKIRSTKLEDSAMYFCASAGQQNTEAFFGQGTRLTVV.

The genes are TRBV7-5 and TRBJ2-5; the table names TRBD2, a call not compared with the DNA. TRBV7-5 is designated a pseudogene. There are 17 residues in the CDR3. CDR3 in DNA: TGTGCCAGAACCTTACATAGGGGTTGGAGGGAAGGAGAGACCCAGTACTTC. This translates into CARTLHRGWREGETQYF.

This chain uses TRBV30 with TRBJ2-7; maybe TRBD2 (5 bases). Germline CDR1 and CDR2: GTSNPN and SVGIG (reference sequence). The V gene lost 0 bases and the J gene lost 6 bases, with 9 bases spanning the gap. This CDR3 region has 12 residues. Here the CDR3 DNA reads TGTGCCTGGAGTGTGTCGGGGATCGAGCAGTACTTC. Translating it yields CAWSVSGIEQYF.

The gene calls are TRBV6-1 and TRBJ1-2; tentative D call: TRBD1 (5 bases). The V end was cut by 6 bases, the J end by 2 bases, with 16 bases between. The CDR3 is 15 amino acids. Germline V gives CDR1 MNHNS, CDR2 SASEGT. In DNA form, the CDR3 reads TGTGCCAGCAGACCCTTCCAGGGACTAAACTATGGCTACACCTTC. Translation gives CASRPFQGLNYGYTF.

This CDR3 is CASSAPQGLANVLTF. The CDR3 DNA reads TGTGCCAGCAGTGCGCCTCAGGGGTTAGCCAACGTCCTGACTTTC. The chain carries TRBV7-2 and TRBJ2-6; D possibly corresponds to TRBD1 (6 bases). The CDR3 loop spans 15 amino acids. With 6 bases removed from V and 7 bases from J, the gap between germline ends came to 16 bases. Per germline, CDR1 SGHTA and CDR2 FQGNSA.

This chain uses TRBV18 with TRBJ1-5; 7 bases match TRBD1. Germline lookup yields CDR1 KGHSH and CDR2 LQKENI. V shed 0 bases and J 6 bases; nucleotides not matched to a gene: 8. The CDR3 sequence is 16 residues long. In DNA form, the CDR3 reads TGTGCCAGCTCACCACCCCCAGGGGGGGTCAGTCAGCCCCAGCATTTT. It codes for CASSPPPGGVSQPQHF.

The genes are TRBV30 and TRBJ1-5; tentative D call: TRBD1 (5 bases). The germline V gene encodes CDR1 GTSNPN and CDR2 SVGIG (reference sequence). V was pared by 4 bases and J by 5 bases, with 15 bases between. The CDR3 sequence is 14 residues long. The CDR3 region has the DNA TGTGCCTGGACAGGTGGGCAGGGAGATCAGCCCCAGCATTTT. Protein sequence: CAWTGGQGDQPQHF.

The chain couples TRBV18 to TRBJ2-1, with D hard to call. CDR1 KGHSH and CDR2 LQKENI come from the germline V gene. Trimming cost V 3 bases and J 0 bases, with 9 bases left between them. The CDR3 is 15 amino acids. The CDR3 DNA follows: TGTGCCAGCTCACCGAGACTGCTCTCCTACAATGAGCAGTTCTTC. It encodes CASSPRLLSYNEQFF. The full variable domain, its missing parts supplied by reference TRBV18 and TRBJ2-1, is NAGVMQNPRHLVRRRGQEARLRCSPMKGHSHVYWYRQLPEEGLKFMVYLQKENIIDESGMPKERFSAEFPKEGPSILRIQQVVRGDSAAYFCASSPRLLSYNEQFFGPGTRLTVL.

The rearrangement joins TRBV1 to TRBJ2-7; TRBD2 is the table's D call and was not checked against the DNA. TRBV1 is a pseudogene locus. This CDR3 comprises 15 residues. This chain's CDR3 is CTSSPEGREFYEQYF. For the CDR3, the DNA is TGCACCAGCAGCCCCGAGGGGCGGGAGTTCTACGAGCAGTACTTC.

For this clone: This same CDR3 is encoded by further DNA sequences in the sample. The chain is built from TRBV5-4 and TRBJ2-3, with 8 bases aligning to TRBD1. Germline-derived CDR1 and CDR2 are SGHNT and YYREEE (reference sequence). The V gene end was trimmed by 0 bases and the J gene end by 4 bases; junction bases not matched to a gene: 19. The CDR3 sequence is 20 residues long. The CDR3 DNA reads as TGTGCCAGCAGCTTGGGATTTAAGGGGCAGGGGGCGAGCGACGCAGATACGCAGTATTTT. It encodes CASSLGFKGQGASDADTQYF.

The chain is built from TRBV10-1 and TRBJ2-7; 8 nucleotides line up with TRBD1. Germline V CDR1 and CDR2: WNHNN, SYGVQD (reference sequence). J gave up 1 base and V 6 bases, and 8 bases lay outside the gene matches. The CDR3 sequence is 15 residues long. CDR3 amino acids: CASSRGTGFSYEQYF. DNA for the CDR3: TGCGCCAGCAGCCGAGGGACAGGATTTTCCTACGAGCAGTACTTC.

This chain uses TRBV7-9 with TRBJ2-7; the match to TRBD2 covers 8 bases. This CDR3 contains 12 residues. Germline V gives CDR1 SEHNR, CDR2 FQNEAQ (reference sequence). V shed 8 bases and J 7 bases; nucleotides not matched to a gene: 7. The CDR3 DNA sequence: TGTGCCAGCGTGAGCGGGGGTGGTGAGCAGTACTTC. This sequence encodes CASVSGGGEQYF.

This clone was seen only once. J is TRBJ1-2 and V is TRBV6-1; maybe TRBD1 (5 bases). Deletions cut 4 bases from V and 3 bases from J, with 15 bases between. CDR1 is MNHNS, CDR2 SASEGT, per germline. CDR3 size: 15 residues. CDR3 DNA sequence: TGTGCCAGCAGTGGTACAGGACAAGCGTACTATGGCTACACCTTC. Translation gives CASSGTGQAYYGYTF.

J is TRBJ2-3 and V is TRBV6-4, with a possible D match to TRBD1 (6 bases). Trimming shortened V by 3 bases and J by 0 bases, and 7 bases separated the two germline ends. CDR1 and CDR2 from the germline V gene are MRHNA and SNTAGT. The CDR3 runs 14 residues. CDR3 sequence: CASSETGSTDTQYF. As DNA, the CDR3 is TGTGCCAGCAGTGAAACAGGGAGCACAGATACGCAGTATTTT.

The chain recombines TRBV10-3 with TRBJ2-3; 8 bases fit TRBD1. The trim removed 6 bases at V and 0 bases at J, leaving 2 bases unmatched. The germline V gene has CDR1 ENHRY and CDR2 SYGVKD. The CDR3 runs 14 residues. CDR3 DNA: TGTGCCATCAGCCGACAGGGGAGCACAGATACGCAGTATTTT. Amino acids: CAISRQGSTDTQYF.